Below, 18 T cell receptor beta chains from the same sample are listed, as sequenced in a study of OX40 agonist ivuxolimab in advanced cancers. This table comes from immunoSEQ multiplex PCR, and its TCRdb copy is limited to in-frame clones, with some not included. Of more than 80,000 clones listed, approximately 93% were seen once; the top ten hold about 0.27%. The sequenced sample was CD4+ or CD8+ T cells sorted from blood, obtained in a trial of the OX40 agonist ivuxolimab. The receptors originated from an adult with an advanced solid tumor such as melanoma, head and neck, liver or kidney cancer.

This clone was detected only once. The chain links TRBV19 to TRBJ2-1, with D perhaps matching TRBD1 or TRBD2 (5 bases each). Trimming left V 5 bases short and J 9 bases short, with 20 bases between. The CDR3 has 15 amino acids. Germline-derived CDR1 and CDR2 are LNHDA and SQIVND (reference sequence). DNA of the CDR3: TGTGCCAGTAGTCCCACTTTGGCCGGGGCCGGTGAGCAGTTCTTC. Its translation: CASSPTLAGAGEQFF.

V usage is TRBV12-5 and J usage is TRBJ2-3; 7 bases line up with TRBD2. Trimming at V came to 4 bases and at J to 2 bases, leaving 3 bases not matched to a gene. From germline, CDR1 is LGHNT and CDR2 FRNRAP. The CDR3 is 14 amino acids. The CDR3 sequence is CASGSGGFTDTQYF. The DNA for the CDR3 is TGTGCTAGTGGTTCCGGGGGGTTCACAGATACGCAGTATTTT.

The chain uses TRBV5-5 and TRBJ1-2; TRBD1 is a possible D gene (6 bases). This CDR3 is 15 amino acids long. Germline V gene lookup returns CDR1 SGHKS and CDR2 YYEKEE (reference sequence). Trimming removed 4 bases at V and 4 bases at J, with 17 bases between. The CDR3 protein is CASSEDDGGSYGYTF. The DNA of the CDR3 is TGTGCCAGCAGCGAGGACGACGGGGGCAGCTATGGCTACACCTTC.

This rearrangement joins TRBV7-2 to TRBJ1-3; tentatively, D is TRBD1 (5 bases). Germline lookup yields CDR1 SGHTA and CDR2 FQGNSA. The CDR3 is 17 residues long. Trimming took 4 bases from V and 9 from J, leaving 25 bases between them. CDR3 in DNA: TGTGCCAGCAGCTCGGTAGGGGCGTCGGAGTGGGTGAGCACCATATATTTT. It specifies CASSSVGASEWVSTIYF.

The chain uses TRBV14 and TRBJ1-3, with unresolved D. Trimming pared 0 bases from V and 1 base from J, leaving 7 bases between. The CDR3 is 15 amino acids. The germline CDR1 and CDR2 sequences are SGHDN and FVKESK. The DNA of the CDR3 is TGTGCCAGCAGCCAAGATTTCGGGTCTGGAAACACCATATATTTT. Residues: CASSQDFGSGNTIYF.

The chain joins TRBV7-8 to TRBJ1-1; D is ambiguous. This CDR3 has 15 residues. From germline, CDR1 is SGHVS and CDR2 FQNEAQ. V lost 2 bases and J 1 base, leaving 11 bases between the germline ends. The CDR3 DNA sequence: TGTGCCAGCAGCTTAACTCGTAGTCCGAACACTGAAGCTTTCTTT. Its translation is CASSLTRSPNTEAFF. The entire variable domain, with the rest obtained from reference TRBV7-8 and TRBJ1-1, is as follows: GAGVSQSPRYKVAKRGQDVALRCDPISGHVSLFWYQQALGQGPEFLTYFQNEAQLDKSGLPSDRFFAERPEGSVSTLKIQRTQQEDSAVYLCASSLTRSPNTEAFFGQGTRLTVV.

V gene TRBV5-1 combines with J gene TRBJ1-1; D is perhaps TRBD1 (6 bases). V lost 5 bases and J 1 base, leaving 12 bases between the germline ends. The CDR3 sequence is 14 residues long. Germline V gene data show CDR1 as SGHRS and CDR2 as YFSETQ. The CDR3 coding sequence is TGCGCCAGCAGTGGGGGACACCCGAACACTGAAGCTTTCTTT. Encoded protein: CASSGGHPNTEAFF.

This chain connects TRBV4-3 to TRBJ1-2; 7 bases are a match to TRBD1. V was clipped by 2 bases and J by 2 bases; unmatched bases: 2. The germline gives CDR1 LGHNA, CDR2 YSLEER. The CDR3 loop spans 14 amino acids. This CDR3 is CASSQSDRNYGYTF. In nucleotides, the CDR3 is TGCGCCAGCAGCCAATCGGACAGGAACTATGGCTACACCTTC.

The V call is TRBV5-1, the J call TRBJ2-2; TRBD1 matches at 11 bases. Germline V lookup: CDR1 SGHRS, CDR2 YFSETQ. Trimming removed 4 bases from V and 8 bases from J; junction bases left unmatched: 7. This CDR3 region has 15 residues. The CDR3 DNA is TGCGCCAGCAGCGACGGACAGGGGGCTTTTGGGGAGCTGTTTTTT. Translation: CASSDGQGAFGELFF.

This clone was observed a single time. The chain uses TRBV19 and TRBJ1-5; TRBD1 is a possible D gene (5 bases). Trimming shortened V by 6 bases and J by 0 bases, and 21 bases separated the two germline ends. From germline, CDR1 is LNHDA and CDR2 SQIVND (reference sequence). This CDR3 comprises 18 residues. In DNA, the CDR3 is TGTGCCAGTAGCAAGCCAGGGCGCCGGGAATATAGCAATCAGCCCCAGCATTTT. Protein product: CASSKPGRREYSNQPQHF.

V usage is TRBV12-5 and J usage is TRBJ1-5; D not certain. The CDR3 length is 13 residues. Germline lookup yields CDR1 LGHNT and CDR2 FRNRAP. Trimming removed 3 bases from V and 7 bases from J, with 10 bases in between. CDR3 sequence reads: CASGLGYRQPQHF. CDR3 sequence (DNA): TGTGCTAGTGGTTTAGGATACCGGCAGCCCCAGCATTTT.

The chain employs TRBV20-1 and TRBJ1-1; D may be TRBD1 (5 bases). Trimming stripped 5 bases from V and 1 base from J, with 5 bases between. The germline V gene has CDR1 DFQATT and CDR2 SNEGSKA (reference sequence). The CDR3 sequence is 11 residues long. For the CDR3, the DNA is TGCAGTGCTGGGGGGAACACTGAAGCTTTCTTT. Its translation is CSAGGNTEAFF.

The V call is TRBV27, the J call TRBJ2-1; 7 positions match TRBD1. The CDR3 is 16 amino acids. V gave up 3 bases and J gave up 1 base; unmatched junction bases: 6. CDR1 MNHEY and CDR2 SMNVEV come from the germline V gene (reference sequence). CDR3 sequence (DNA): TGTGCCAGCAGTTTGTACCCCAGGGGGTCCTACAATGAGCAGTTCTTC. The encoded protein is CASSLYPRGSYNEQFF.

This chain links TRBV4-3 with TRBJ2-1; 8 nucleotides match TRBD2. Germline assignment: CDR1 LGHNA and CDR2 YSLEER. CDR3 length: 14 amino acids. Germline trimming cut 0 bases from V and 10 bases from J; bases unmatched to any gene: 5. The CDR3 nucleotides are TGCGCCAGCAGCCAAGAGAACGGGAGGGGGGAGCAGTTCTTC. Amino acids: CASSQENGRGEQFF.

CDR3 protein: CASSQDWAYSGNTIYF. As DNA, the CDR3 is TGCGCCAGCAGCCAAGATTGGGCGTACTCTGGAAACACCATATATTTT. V is TRBV4-3 and J is TRBJ1-3; D unclear. Germline V gene lookup returns CDR1 LGHNA and CDR2 YSLEER. Between the trimmed V and J ends, which lost 0 bases and 0 bases, there was a span of 9 bases. CDR3 length: 16 residues.

The chain carries TRBV27 and TRBJ2-3, with D perhaps TRBD2 (6 bases). Germline V gene data show CDR1 as MNHEY and CDR2 as SMNVEV (reference sequence). Trimming left V 8 bases short and J 3 bases short, with 12 bases between. This CDR3 region has 13 residues. This CDR3 is CASAERGTDTQYF. The CDR3 region has the DNA TGTGCCAGCGCCGAACGGGGGACAGATACGCAGTATTTT.

V usage is TRBV4-3 and J usage is TRBJ2-3, with 7 bases lining up with TRBD2. The junction had 10 bases not matched to a gene; V was cut back by 4 bases and J by 6 bases. This CDR3 region has 15 residues. Germline V gene lookup returns CDR1 LGHNA and CDR2 YSLEER. Here the CDR3 DNA reads TGCGCCAGCAGCCTTAGCGGGTTGCAAGGTGATACGCAGTATTTT. Translated, it gives CASSLSGLQGDTQYF.

The rearrangement links TRBV5-8 to TRBJ1-5; D is undetermined. V was trimmed by 4 bases and J by 2 bases, leaving 13 bases between them. This CDR3 spans 15 amino acids. CDR1 and CDR2 from the germline V gene are SGHTS and YDEGEE. The chain's CDR3 is CASSTWGGGNQPQHF. The DNA for the CDR3 is TGTGCCAGCAGCACGTGGGGTGGTGGCAATCAGCCCCAGCATTTT.